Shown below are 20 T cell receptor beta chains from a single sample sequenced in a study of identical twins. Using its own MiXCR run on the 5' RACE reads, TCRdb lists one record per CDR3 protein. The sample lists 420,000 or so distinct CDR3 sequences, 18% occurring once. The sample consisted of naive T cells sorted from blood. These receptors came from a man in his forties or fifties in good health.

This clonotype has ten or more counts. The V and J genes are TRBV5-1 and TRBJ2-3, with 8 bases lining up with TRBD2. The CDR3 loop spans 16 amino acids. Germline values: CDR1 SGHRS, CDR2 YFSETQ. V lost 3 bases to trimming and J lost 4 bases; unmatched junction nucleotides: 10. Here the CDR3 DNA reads TGCGCCAGCAGCTCCCTAGGAGCGGGGGCTTCAGATACGCAGTATTTT. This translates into CASSSLGAGASDTQYF.

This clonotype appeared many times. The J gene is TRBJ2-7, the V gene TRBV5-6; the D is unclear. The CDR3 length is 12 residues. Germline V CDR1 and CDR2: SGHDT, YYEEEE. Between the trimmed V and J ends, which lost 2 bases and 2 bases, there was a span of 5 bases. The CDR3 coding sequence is TGTGCCAGCAGCTTCGGTACCTACGAGCAGTACTTC. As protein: CASSFGTYEQYF.

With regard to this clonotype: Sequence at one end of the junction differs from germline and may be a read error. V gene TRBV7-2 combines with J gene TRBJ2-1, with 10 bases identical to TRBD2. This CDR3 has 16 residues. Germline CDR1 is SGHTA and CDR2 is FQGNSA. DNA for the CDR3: TGTGCCAGCAGCCCGAGCGGGGGGGCCTCCCACAATGAGCAGTTCTTC. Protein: CASSPSGGASHNEQFF.

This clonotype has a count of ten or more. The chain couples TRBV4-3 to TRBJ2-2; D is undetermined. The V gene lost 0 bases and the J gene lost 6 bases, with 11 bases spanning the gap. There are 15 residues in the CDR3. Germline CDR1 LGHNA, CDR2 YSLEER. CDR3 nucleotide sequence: TGCGCCAGCAGCCAAGAACTTTCATTATCCGGGGAGCTGTTTTTT. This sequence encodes CASSQELSLSGELFF.

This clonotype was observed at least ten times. The CDR3 region is CSVGGDLYEQYF. CDR3 sequence (DNA): TGCAGCGTTGGGGGGGATTTGTACGAGCAGTACTTC. The chain employs TRBV29-1 and TRBJ2-7; tentatively, D is TRBD2 (6 bases). The CDR3 is made up of 12 amino acids. Germline assignment: CDR1 SQVTM and CDR2 ANQGSEA. Trimming shortened V by 4 bases and J by 4 bases, and 11 bases separated the two germline ends.

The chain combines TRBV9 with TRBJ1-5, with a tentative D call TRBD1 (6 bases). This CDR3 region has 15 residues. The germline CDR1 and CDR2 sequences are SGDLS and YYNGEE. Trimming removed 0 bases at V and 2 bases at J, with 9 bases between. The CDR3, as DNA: TGTGCCAGCAGCGTAGGGTCAGGGGGCAATCAGCCCCAGCATTTT. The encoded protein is CASSVGSGGNQPQHF.

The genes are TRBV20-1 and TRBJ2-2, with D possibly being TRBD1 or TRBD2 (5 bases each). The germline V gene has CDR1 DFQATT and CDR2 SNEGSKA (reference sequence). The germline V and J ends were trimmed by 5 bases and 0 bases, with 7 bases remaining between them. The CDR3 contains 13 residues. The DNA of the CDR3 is TGCAGTGCTGTGGGACCGAACACCGGGGAGCTGTTTTTT. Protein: CSAVGPNTGELFF.

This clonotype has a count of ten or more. CDR3: CSARGDPTGNGYTF. CDR3 coding DNA: TGCAGTGCTAGAGGGGACCCCACCGGGAATGGCTACACCTTC. The chain has TRBV20-1 and TRBJ1-2; a possible D gene is TRBD1 (5 bases). The CDR3 spans 14 residues. V gave up 1 base and J gave up 6 bases, with 15 bases separating them. Germline CDR1 is DFQATT and CDR2 is SNEGSKA (reference sequence).

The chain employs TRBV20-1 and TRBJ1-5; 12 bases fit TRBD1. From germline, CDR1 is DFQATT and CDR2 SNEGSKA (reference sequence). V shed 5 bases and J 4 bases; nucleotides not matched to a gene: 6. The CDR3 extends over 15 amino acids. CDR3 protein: CSAWDRGRFNQPQHF. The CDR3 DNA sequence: TGCAGTGCTTGGGACAGGGGGCGATTTAATCAGCCCCAGCATTTT.

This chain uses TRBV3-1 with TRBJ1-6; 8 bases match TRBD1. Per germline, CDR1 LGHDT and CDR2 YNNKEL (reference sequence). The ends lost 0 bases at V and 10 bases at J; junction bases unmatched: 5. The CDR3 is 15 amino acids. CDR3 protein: CASSQEGQGSSPLHF. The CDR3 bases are TGTGCCAGCAGCCAAGAAGGACAGGGCAGCTCACCCCTCCACTTT.

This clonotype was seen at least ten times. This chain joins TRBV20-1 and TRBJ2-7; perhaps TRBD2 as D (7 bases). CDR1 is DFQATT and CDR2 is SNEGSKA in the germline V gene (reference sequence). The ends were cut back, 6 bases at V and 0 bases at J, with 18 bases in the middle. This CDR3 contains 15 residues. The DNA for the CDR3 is TGCAGTGCCATCCAGGGGCGGGGGAGCTCCTACGAGCAGTACTTC. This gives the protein CSAIQGRGSSYEQYF.

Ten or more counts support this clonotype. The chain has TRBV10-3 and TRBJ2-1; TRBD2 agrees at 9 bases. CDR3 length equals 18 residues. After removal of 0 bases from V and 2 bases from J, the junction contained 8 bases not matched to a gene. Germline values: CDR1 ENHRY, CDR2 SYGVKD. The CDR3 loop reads CAISESRGGRATYNEQFF. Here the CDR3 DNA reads TGTGCCATCAGTGAGTCCAGGGGCGGGAGGGCAACCTACAATGAGCAGTTCTTC.

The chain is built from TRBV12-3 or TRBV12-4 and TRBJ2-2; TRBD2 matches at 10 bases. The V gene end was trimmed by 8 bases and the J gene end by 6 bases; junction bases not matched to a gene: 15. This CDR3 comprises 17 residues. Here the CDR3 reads CASAAASLAGVAGELFF. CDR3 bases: TGTGCCAGCGCGGCGGCCTCGCTAGCGGGAGTCGCCGGGGAGCTGTTTTTT.

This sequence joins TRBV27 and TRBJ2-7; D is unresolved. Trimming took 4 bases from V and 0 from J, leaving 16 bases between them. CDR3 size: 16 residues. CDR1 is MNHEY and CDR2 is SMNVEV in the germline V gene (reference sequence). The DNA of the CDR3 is TGTGCCAGCAGTTCCTTACGGGCGCCCGGCTCCTACGAGCAGTACTTC. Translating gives CASSSLRAPGSYEQYF.

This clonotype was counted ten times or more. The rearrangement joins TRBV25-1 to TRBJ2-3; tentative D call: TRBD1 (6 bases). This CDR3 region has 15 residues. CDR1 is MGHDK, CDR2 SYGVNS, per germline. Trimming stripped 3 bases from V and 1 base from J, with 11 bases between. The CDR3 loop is CASSDPAGGTDTQYF. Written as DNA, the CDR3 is TGTGCCAGCAGTGACCCAGCAGGGGGCACAGATACGCAGTATTTT.

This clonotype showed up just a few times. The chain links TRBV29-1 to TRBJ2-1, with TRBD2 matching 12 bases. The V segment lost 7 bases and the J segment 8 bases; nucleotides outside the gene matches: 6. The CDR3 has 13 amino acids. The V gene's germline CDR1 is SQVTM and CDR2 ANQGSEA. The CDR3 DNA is TGCAGCGCCCAACTAGCGGGAGGTTATGAGCAGTTCTTC. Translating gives CSAQLAGGYEQFF.

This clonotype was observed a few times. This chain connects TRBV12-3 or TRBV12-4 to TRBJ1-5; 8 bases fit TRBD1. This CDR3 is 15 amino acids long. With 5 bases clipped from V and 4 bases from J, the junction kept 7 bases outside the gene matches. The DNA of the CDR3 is TGTGCCAGCAGTCATCGGACAGGGCGAAATCAGCCCCAGCATTTT. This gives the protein CASSHRTGRNQPQHF.

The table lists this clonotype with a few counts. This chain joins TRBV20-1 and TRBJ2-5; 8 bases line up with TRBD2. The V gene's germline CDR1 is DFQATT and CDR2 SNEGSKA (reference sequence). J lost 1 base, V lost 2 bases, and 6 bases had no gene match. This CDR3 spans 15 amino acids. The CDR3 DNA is TGCAGTGCTAGACGGGGACTAGGAGCCCAAGAGACCCAGTACTTC. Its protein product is CSARRGLGAQETQYF.

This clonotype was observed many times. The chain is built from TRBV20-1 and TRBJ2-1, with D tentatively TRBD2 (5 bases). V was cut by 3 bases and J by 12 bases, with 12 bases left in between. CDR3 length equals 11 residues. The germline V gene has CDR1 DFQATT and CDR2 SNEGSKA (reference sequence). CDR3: CSARDSPWQFF. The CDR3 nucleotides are TGCAGTGCTAGGGACTCCCCTTGGCAGTTCTTC.

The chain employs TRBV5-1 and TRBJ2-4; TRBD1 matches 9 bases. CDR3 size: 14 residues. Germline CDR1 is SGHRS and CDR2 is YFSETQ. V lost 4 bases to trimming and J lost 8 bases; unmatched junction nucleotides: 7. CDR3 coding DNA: TGCGCCAGCAGCACCGGGACAGGGCGGGACATTCAGTACTTC. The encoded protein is CASSTGTGRDIQYF.